The present T cell receptor beta chain was sequenced within a study of T cell responses to AZD1222 COVID-19 vaccine. The CDR3 is 13 residues long. Germline CDR1 is GTSNPN and CDR2 is SVGIG (reference sequence). The V gene end was trimmed by 7 bases and the J gene end by 6 bases; junction bases not matched to a gene: 9. Only in-frame clones appear in the TCRdb table, and some are missing; sequencing was by immunoSEQ multiplex PCR. The sample carries 150,000 to 200,000 clones, 94% recorded once. The sequence derives from an adult who received the AZD1222 COVID-19 vaccine. The sequencing used peripheral blood, collected 28 days after the second AZD1222 dose. This chain joins TRBV30 and TRBJ2-3; TRBD2 agrees at 8 bases. CDR3 in DNA: TGTGCCTCCGCCGGGAGGGGCTGGGATACGCAGTATTTT. Amino acids: CASAGRGWDTQYF.